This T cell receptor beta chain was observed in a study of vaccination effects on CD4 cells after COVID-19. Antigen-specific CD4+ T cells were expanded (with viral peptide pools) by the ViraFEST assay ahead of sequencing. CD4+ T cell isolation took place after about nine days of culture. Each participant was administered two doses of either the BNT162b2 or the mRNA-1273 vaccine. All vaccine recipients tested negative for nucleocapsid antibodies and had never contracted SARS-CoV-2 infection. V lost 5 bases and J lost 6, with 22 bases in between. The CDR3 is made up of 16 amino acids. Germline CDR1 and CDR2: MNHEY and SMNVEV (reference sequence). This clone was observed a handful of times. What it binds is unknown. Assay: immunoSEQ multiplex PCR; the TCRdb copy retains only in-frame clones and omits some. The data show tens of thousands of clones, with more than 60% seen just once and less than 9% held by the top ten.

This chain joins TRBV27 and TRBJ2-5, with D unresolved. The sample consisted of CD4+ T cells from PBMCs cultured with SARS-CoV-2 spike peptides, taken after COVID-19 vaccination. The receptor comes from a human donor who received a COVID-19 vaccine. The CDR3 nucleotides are TGTGCCAGCAGTCCATCCCTCGAGCCCCTACGTCAGACCCAGTACTTC. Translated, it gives CASSPSLEPLRQTQYF.